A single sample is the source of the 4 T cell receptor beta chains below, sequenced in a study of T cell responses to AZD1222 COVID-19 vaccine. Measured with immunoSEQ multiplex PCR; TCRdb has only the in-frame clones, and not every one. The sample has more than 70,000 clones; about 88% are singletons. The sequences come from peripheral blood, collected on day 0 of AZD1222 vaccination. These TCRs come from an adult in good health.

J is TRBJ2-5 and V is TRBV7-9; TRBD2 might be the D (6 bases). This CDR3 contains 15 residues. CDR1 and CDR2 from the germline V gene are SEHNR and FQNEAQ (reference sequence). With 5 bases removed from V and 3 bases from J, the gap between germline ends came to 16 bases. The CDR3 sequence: CASSKSAGSKETQYF. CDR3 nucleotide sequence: TGTGCCAGCAGCAAATCGGCGGGATCGAAAGAGACCCAGTACTTC.

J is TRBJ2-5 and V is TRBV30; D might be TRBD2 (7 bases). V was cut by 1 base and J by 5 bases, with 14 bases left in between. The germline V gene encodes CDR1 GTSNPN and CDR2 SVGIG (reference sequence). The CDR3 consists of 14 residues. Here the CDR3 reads CAWSGLGGGETQYF. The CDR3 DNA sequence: TGTGCCTGGAGTGGTCTTGGGGGGGGCGAGACCCAGTACTTC. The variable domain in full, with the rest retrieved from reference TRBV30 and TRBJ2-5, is SQTIHQWPATLVQPVGSPLSLECTVEGTSNPNLYWYRQAAGRGLQLLFYSVGIGQISSEVPQNLSASRPQDRQFILSSKKLLLSDSGFYLCAWSGLGGGETQYFGPGTRLLVL.

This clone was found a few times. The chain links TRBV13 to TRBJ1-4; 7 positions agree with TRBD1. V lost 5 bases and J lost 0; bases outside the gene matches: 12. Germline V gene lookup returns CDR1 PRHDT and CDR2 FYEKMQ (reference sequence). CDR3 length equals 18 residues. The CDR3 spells CASSNTFEGATTNEKLFF. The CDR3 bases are TGTGCCAGCAGCAATACCTTCGAGGGGGCTACAACTAATGAAAAACTGTTTTTT. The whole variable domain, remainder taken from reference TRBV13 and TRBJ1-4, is AAGVIQSPRHLIKEKRETATLKCYPIPRHDTVYWYQQGPGQDPQFLISFYEKMQSDKGSIPDRFSAQQFSDYHSELNMSSLELGDSALYFCASSNTFEGATTNEKLFFGSGTQLSVL.

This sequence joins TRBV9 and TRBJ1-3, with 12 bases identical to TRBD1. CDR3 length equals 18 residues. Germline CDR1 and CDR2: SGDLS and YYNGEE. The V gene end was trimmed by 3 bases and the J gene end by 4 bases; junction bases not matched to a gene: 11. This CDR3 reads CASSDRDRGPVSGNTIYF. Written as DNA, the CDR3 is TGTGCCAGCAGCGACCGGGACAGGGGGCCGGTTTCCGGAAACACCATATATTTT.